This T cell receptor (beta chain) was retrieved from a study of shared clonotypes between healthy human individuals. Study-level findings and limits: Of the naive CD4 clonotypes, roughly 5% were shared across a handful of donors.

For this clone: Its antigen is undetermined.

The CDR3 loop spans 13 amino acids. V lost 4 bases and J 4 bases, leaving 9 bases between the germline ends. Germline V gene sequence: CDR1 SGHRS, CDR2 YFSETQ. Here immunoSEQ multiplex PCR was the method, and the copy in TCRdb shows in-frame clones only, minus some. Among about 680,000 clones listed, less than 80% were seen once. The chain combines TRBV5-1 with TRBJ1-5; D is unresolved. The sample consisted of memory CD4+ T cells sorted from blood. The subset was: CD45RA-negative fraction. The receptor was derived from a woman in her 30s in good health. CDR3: CASSPRPNQPQHF. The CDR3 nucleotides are TGCGCCAGCAGCCCTAGGCCGAATCAGCCCCAGCATTTT.